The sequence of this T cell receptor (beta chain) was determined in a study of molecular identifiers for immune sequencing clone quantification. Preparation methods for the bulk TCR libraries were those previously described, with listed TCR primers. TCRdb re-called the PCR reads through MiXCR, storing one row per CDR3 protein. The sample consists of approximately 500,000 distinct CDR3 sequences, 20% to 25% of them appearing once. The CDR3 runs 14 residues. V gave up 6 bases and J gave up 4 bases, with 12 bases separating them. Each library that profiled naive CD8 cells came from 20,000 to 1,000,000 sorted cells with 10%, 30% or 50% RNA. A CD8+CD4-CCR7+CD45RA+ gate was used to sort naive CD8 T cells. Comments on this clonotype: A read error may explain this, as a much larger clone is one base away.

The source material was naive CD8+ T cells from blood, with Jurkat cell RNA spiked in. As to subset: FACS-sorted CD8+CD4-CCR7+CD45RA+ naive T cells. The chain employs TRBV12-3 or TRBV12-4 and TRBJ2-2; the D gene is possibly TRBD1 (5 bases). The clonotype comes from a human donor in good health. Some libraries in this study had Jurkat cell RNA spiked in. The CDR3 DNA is TGTGCCAGCAGACAGACAGTGAGCACCGGGGAGCTGTTTTTT. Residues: CASRQTVSTGELFF.